A selection of T cell receptor beta chains follows, all from one sample in a study of cytomegalovirus exposure and HLA in healthy donors. Clones were sequenced by immunoSEQ multiplex PCR, and TCRdb holds only the in-frame ones, with some missing. The data show about 150,000 clones, almost 80% seen once. Sample: PBMCs. The receptors shown here come from a male donor in good health and CMV-seronegative. Each CDR3 is given with its conserved first and last residue. D genes are given only for firm matches. Size is omitted from some rows. Given values are once, few, many or a class for expanded clones.

j_call | clone_size | v_call | d_call | cdr3_nt | cdr3_aa
TRBJ1-2 | . | TRBV29-1 | . | TGCAGCGTGGATGGAGGGGCCAAGACTGGAGGCTACACCTTC | CSVDGGAKTGGYTF
TRBJ1-1 | . | TRBV4-1 | . | TGCGCCAGCAGCCTTAATAGGGACAAGAACACTGAAGCTTTCTTT | CASSLNRDKNTEAFF
TRBJ1-1 | . | TRBV5-4 | TRBD1 | TGTGCCAGCAGTATACAGGGGGTGAACACTGAAGCTTTCTTT | CASSIQGVNTEAFF
TRBJ1-1 | . | TRBV30 | TRBD1 | TGTGCCTGGAGTTCCGGGACAGCTAACACTGAAGCTTTCTTT | CAWSSGTANTEAFF
TRBJ2-7 | . | TRBV5-1 | . | TGCGCCAGCAGCCCCGAAGGCGGTTCCTACGAGCAGTACTTC | CASSPEGGSYEQYF
TRBJ1-1 | . | TRBV5-4 | . | TGTGCCAGCAGCTTTGGACAGAGGAACACTGAAGCTTTCTTT | CASSFGQRNTEAFF
TRBJ1-1 | . | TRBV19 | . | TGTGCCAGTAGTTCAGGGTTCACTGAAGCTTTCTTT | CASSSGFTEAFF
TRBJ1-3 | . | TRBV7-2 | . | TGTGCCAGCAGCTTAGAAGGGGCCAGAATCTCTGGAAACACCATATATTTT | CASSLEGARISGNTIYF
TRBJ1-2 | . | TRBV27 | . | TGTGCCAGCAGTTTGGCAGGAGGTGGCTACACCTTC | CASSLAGGGYTF
TRBJ2-3 | . | TRBV28 | . | TGTGCCAGCAGTTTAAGCGGCACAGATACGCAGTATTTT | CASSLSGTDTQYF
TRBJ1-5 | . | TRBV7-6 | TRBD1 | TGTGCCAGCAGCTTAGGGACAGGGGTAGGGCAGCCCCAGCATTTT | CASSLGTGVGQPQHF
TRBJ1-3 | . | TRBV5-1 | . | TGCGCCAGCAGCCCCCAGGGCGGACGTGGAAACACCATATATTTT | CASSPQGGRGNTIYF
TRBJ1-2 | . | TRBV6-5 | . | TGTGCCAGCAGCCCGACCCCGGGAAGTGGCTACACCTTC | CASSPTPGSGYTF
TRBJ1-1 | few | TRBV5-1 | . | TGCGCCAGCAGCTTGGCCAGGATAGTGTCGGCCGTGAACACTGAAGCTTTCTTT | CASSLARIVSAVNTEAFF
TRBJ1-1 | . | TRBV19 | . | TGTGCCAGTAGGCAAACAGGGCGGACTGAAGCTTTCTTT | CASRQTGRTEAFF
TRBJ2-1 | . | TRBV2 | TRBD2 | TGTGCCAGCAGTGGCGGGGGGGCCAGATCCTACAATGAGCAGTTCTTC | CASSGGGARSYNEQFF
TRBJ2-7 | few | TRBV16 | . | TGTGCCAGCAGCCAATTCGATGCCTTAGCCTCCTACGAGCAGTACTTC | CASSQFDALASYEQYF
TRBJ2-1 | . | TRBV14 | . | TGTGCCAGCAGCTTCTCCCCTTCCAATGAGCAGTTCTTC | CASSFSPSNEQFF
TRBJ2-2 | . | TRBV5-1 | TRBD1 | TGCGCCAGCAGCTCTGACAGGGGAGGCGCCGGGGAGCTGTTTTTT | CASSSDRGGAGELFF